A single sample gave rise to the 12 T cell receptor beta chains below, sequenced in a study of Graves' ophthalmopathy and Graves' hyperthyroidism. The authors amplified TCR beta CDR3 regions, and they did so from RNA transcripts for repertoire sequencing. Second-round multiplex PCR followed a first-round RT-PCR using HTBI primers. TCRdb reprocessed the multiplex PCR reads with MiXCR, giving one entry per CDR3 protein. The sample shows approximately 500,000 distinct CDR3 sequences, about an eighth of them seen only once. Material: blood. The receptors derive from a woman younger than 45 with Graves' ophthalmopathy.

The table lists this clonotype with many counts. The rearrangement links TRBV27 to TRBJ1-2; no clear D gene. Germline V lookup: CDR1 MNHEY, CDR2 SMNVEV (reference sequence). The CDR3 runs to 14 residues. Trimming took 4 bases from V and 3 from J, leaving 12 bases between them. CDR3 bases: TGTGCCAGCAGTTCCGTGGGCTTAGACTATGGCTACACCTTC. Translating gives CASSSVGLDYGYTF.

At least ten counts were recorded for this clonotype. The gene calls are TRBV10-1 and TRBJ2-2; TRBD2 matches at 7 bases. Trimming cost V 5 bases and J 1 base; bases outside gene matches: 1. The CDR3 extends over 14 amino acids. Germline V lookup: CDR1 WNHNN, CDR2 SYGVQD (reference sequence). The CDR3 coding sequence is TGCGCCAGCAGTTCTAGCGGGAACACCGGGGAGCTGTTTTTT. Residues: CASSSSGNTGELFF.

This clonotype was counted many times. The genes are TRBV6-5 and TRBJ1-2; TRBD1 matches 11 bases. V shed 2 bases and J 6 bases; nucleotides not matched to a gene: 5. The CDR3 runs to 15 residues. From germline, CDR1 is MNHEY and CDR2 SVGAGI. The CDR3 protein is CASSYTRTGGNGYTF. The CDR3 DNA follows: TGTGCCAGCAGTTACACCCGGACAGGGGGCAATGGCTACACCTTC.

There are many counts of this clonotype. The chain carries TRBV10-3 and TRBJ2-5; D gene uncertain. The germline CDR1 and CDR2 sequences are ENHRY and SYGVKD. V gave up 10 bases and J gave up 3 bases, with 15 bases separating them. This CDR3 is built from 13 residues. CDR3 sequence: CATQRMYEETQYF. CDR3 nucleotide sequence: TGTGCCACCCAAAGGATGTACGAAGAGACCCAGTACTTC.

This clonotype has at least ten counts. The V and J genes are TRBV20-1 and TRBJ1-2; D not certain. V dropped 2 bases and J dropped 4 bases, with 8 bases sitting between them. This CDR3 has 12 amino acids. Germline values: CDR1 DFQATT, CDR2 SNEGSKA (reference sequence). The CDR3 region is CSARRASYGYTF. CDR3 in DNA: TGCAGTGCTAGAAGGGCCTCCTATGGCTACACCTTC.

This clonotype was detected many times. The chain combines TRBV3-1 with TRBJ1-2; D not resolved. This CDR3 region has 13 residues. Germline V gene sequence: CDR1 LGHDT, CDR2 YNNKEL (reference sequence). Trimming pared 1 base from V and 2 bases from J, leaving 5 bases between. CDR3 coding DNA: TGTGCCAGCAGCCAAGCCCGCAACTATGGCTACACCTTC. It yields the protein CASSQARNYGYTF.

In its sample, this clonotype was seen many times. The J gene is TRBJ1-2, the V gene TRBV12-3 or TRBV12-4; no firm D call. The V end lost 7 bases, the J end lost 5 bases, and 14 bases lay between the germline ends. The CDR3 sequence is 13 residues long. The CDR3 sequence is CASKGGSMYGYTF. CDR3 nucleotide sequence: TGTGCCAGCAAAGGTGGCAGTATGTATGGCTACACCTTC.

This clonotype was seen ten or more times. CDR3 DNA: TGTGCCAGCAGTTCAGGGATTCGGGCTAACTATGGCTACACCTTC. This sequence encodes CASSSGIRANYGYTF. The chain has TRBV27 and TRBJ1-2; D possibly corresponds to TRBD1 (5 bases). The V gene's germline CDR1 is MNHEY and CDR2 SMNVEV (reference sequence). With 4 bases removed from V and 0 bases from J, the gap between germline ends came to 12 bases. The CDR3 has 15 residues.

In this sample, this clonotype turned up many times. This chain connects TRBV9 to TRBJ1-1; D is possibly TRBD1 (6 bases). This CDR3 has 15 amino acids. The ends were cut back, 4 bases at V and 1 base at J, with 14 bases in the middle. Per germline, CDR1 SGDLS and CDR2 YYNGEE. The CDR3 sequence is CASSPGDNENTEAFF. In DNA form, the CDR3 reads TGTGCCAGCAGCCCCGGGGACAATGAGAACACTGAAGCTTTCTTT. Looking up the rest from reference TRBV9 and TRBJ1-1 gives the full variable domain: DSGVTQTPKHLITATGQRVTLRCSPRSGDLSVYWYQQSLDQGLQFLIQYYNGEERAKGNILERFSAQQFPDLHSELNLSSLELGDSALYFCASSPGDNENTEAFFGQGTRLTVV.

This clonotype was seen at least ten times. V is TRBV2 and J is TRBJ1-2; tentative D call: TRBD1 (5 bases). Germline V gene lookup returns CDR1 SNHLY and CDR2 FYNNEI. CDR3 length: 15 residues. Trimming left V 6 bases short and J 1 base short, with 15 bases between. The CDR3 spells CASSTNGGFNYGYTF. The CDR3 nucleotides read TGTGCCAGCAGCACCAACGGGGGGTTTAACTATGGCTACACCTTC.

This clonotype was seen ten or more times. V is TRBV7-9 and J is TRBJ1-1, with unresolved D. Germline V gene data show CDR1 as SEHNR and CDR2 as FQNEAQ (reference sequence). The CDR3 sequence is 12 residues long. V lost 3 bases to trimming and J lost 4 bases, with 6 bases between them. The CDR3 region is CASSLKSTEAFF. The DNA of the CDR3 is TGTGCCAGCAGCTTGAAGAGCACTGAAGCTTTCTTT.

This clonotype has a count of ten or more. The chain links TRBV6-2 or TRBV6-3 to TRBJ2-7; 7 nucleotides line up with TRBD2. From germline, CDR1 is MNHEY and CDR2 SVGEGT. The CDR3 has 15 residues. The V gene end was trimmed by 5 bases and the J gene end by 6 bases; junction bases not matched to a gene: 13. CDR3 nucleotide sequence: TGTGCCAGCAGTCTGCGATCCGGACTAGGAGGCGAGCAGTACTTC. Its translation is CASSLRSGLGGEQYF.